This T cell receptor (beta chain) was documented in a study of blood T cell repertoires in COVID-19. On the study more broadly: Material from acute and convalescent COVID-19 was sourced from the United States, Italy and Spain. Sources were T cells, B-cell-depleted T cells, or PBMCs; the material itself was cDNA or gDNA.

In the authors' workflow: Amplified reference gene primers provided the basis for estimating nucleated cell counts. Assay: immunoSEQ multiplex PCR; the TCRdb copy retains only in-frame clones and omits some. That table supplies the V and J calls and clone size; D and trimming were determined from the DNA. This sample has just over 95,000 clones, with 80% to 90% found just once. Germline CDR1 is SGHVS and CDR2 is FQNEAQ. The trim removed 5 bases at V and 4 bases at J, leaving 6 bases unmatched. The CDR3 loop spans 15 amino acids. Source material: peripheral blood. The genes are TRBV7-8 and TRBJ2-5; 11 bases are shared with TRBD2. The source of this sequence is a human donor in a cohort sampled during active COVID-19. CDR3 in amino acids: CASSQPSGRLETQYF. In DNA, the CDR3 is TGTGCCAGCAGCCAACCTAGCGGGAGGTTAGAGACCCAGTACTTC.